The source of this T cell receptor beta chain is a study of patients and donors after allogeneic stem cell transplantation. TCRdb re-derived calls from the RT-PCR reads in MiXCR, one entry per CDR3 protein. This table holds roughly 880,000 distinct CDR3 sequences, about 20% found once. Germline values: CDR1 SQVTM, CDR2 ANQGSEA. Trimming took 5 bases from V and 2 from J, leaving 18 bases between them. CDR3 length: 15 residues. The rearrangement uses TRBV29-1 and TRBJ2-5; no reliable D call. The TCR was taken from a human donor who was either an allogeneic HSCT recipient or a stem cell or donor lymphocyte infusion donor (not recorded which). It is not recorded whose cells these are; they may come from a transplant donor. Sequencing input: blood, either unsorted or a sorted T cell fraction (not recorded which). CDR3 protein: CSVRTKVVRQETQYF. In nucleotides, the CDR3 is TGCAGCGTTCGTACTAAGGTCGTTCGACAAGAGACCCAGTACTTC. Filled out from reference TRBV29-1 and TRBJ2-5, the complete variable domain reads SAVISQKPSRDICQRGTSLTIQCQVDSQVTMMFWYRQQPGQSLTLIATANQGSEATYESGFVIDKFPISRPNLTFSTLTVSNMSPEDSSIYLCSVRTKVVRQETQYFGPGTRLLVL.